Listed below are T cell receptor beta chains from one sample, sequenced in a study of Ad26.COV2.S vaccination and SARS-CoV-2 variants. Assay: immunoSEQ multiplex PCR; the TCRdb copy retains only in-frame clones and omits some. The repertoire holds approximately 480,000 clones, roughly 89% seen once, with 10% to 15% in the top ten. This sample comprised peripheral blood, obtained in a trial of Ad26.COV2.S vaccine versus placebo. The receptors were gathered from a person aged 18-60 years who received the Ad26.COV2.S COVID-19 vaccine or a placebo. Each CDR3 is given with its conserved first and last residue.

>TRBV29-1
CSVAWTAYNEQFF
>TRBV14
CASSQDLVGLAGPRGEQYF
>TRBV10-3
CAISRGDEQFF
>TRBV14
CASSQVLGTSGNEQYF
>TRBV6-1
CASSDRVANTEAFF
>TRBV7-9
CASSHGADRPEYNEQFF
>TRBV28
CASIRRDSQETQYF
>TRBV2
CASSIQPTSGSYNEQFF
>TRBV7-2
CASSLNRGRSPLHF
>TRBV4-2
CASSQVEGTGELFF
>TRBV6-6
CASSFGAEKFF
>TRBV6-6
CASTAGVVLGNIQYF
>TRBV6-6
CASSPLLAGTSGRSSYEQYF
>TRBV9
CASSPGGYEQYF
>TRBV7-8
CASSLRSGSMETQYF
>TRBV15
CATSRSDPESPLFF
>TRBV29-1
CSVEDPGQGGADTQYF
>TRBV2
CASSEGGRVGETQYF
>TRBV18
CASSPLFRANTGELFF
>TRBV5-4
CASSLDPGGLTEAFF
>TRBV6-6
CASSPATGTSGPLFYEQYF
>TRBV7-2
CASSLAGSILSGNTIYF
>TRBV30
CAWMEGGLREQYF
>TRBV28
CASSLGQAPGNTIYF
>TRBV27
CASSLYAPNEQFF
>TRBV2
CASSEAHPGLAGGLFF
>TRBV4-2
CASSQATSNSPLHF
>TRBV7-2
CASTSTGKGYEQYF
>TRBV4-3
CASSQAPGQGRAEAFF
>TRBV18
CASSPGPDQPQHF
>TRBV7-9
CASSLDPGGINEQYF
>TRBV7-3
CASAPQPSGSRNEQFF
>TRBV9
CASSVGGTGLITQYF
>TRBV4-2
CASSQDFNRRELYF
>TRBV5-1
CASSSELGYTEAFF
>TRBV4-3
CASSQGGTAAYEQYF
>TRBV30
CAWTEQGGTEAFF
>TRBV7-8
CASQTSGSRYDTQYF
>TRBV4-2
CASSRTSGGNEKLFF
>TRBV12-3/TRBV12-4
CASSFLAPREQFF
>TRBV6-6
CASVGEKLFF
>TRBV30
CAWKDSLNTEAFF
>TRBV9
CASSVGPSPTDTQYF